This T cell receptor (beta chain) appears in the sequencing data of a study of blood T cell repertoires in COVID-19. Study details: Specimens from acute and convalescent COVID-19 originated in the United States, Italy and Spain. PBMCs, B-cell-depleted T cells, or T cells were the source of the cDNA or gDNA that made up the material.

This clone turned up a few times. Per the authors' pipeline: Amplification of reference gene primers provided the estimated nucleated cell counts. Sequencing used immunoSEQ multiplex PCR; TCRdb keeps in-frame clones, though not all of them. V and J calls and clone size are given by that table; D and trimming were obtained from the DNA. The repertoire holds about 36,000 clones, 60% to 85% seen once, with 2% in the top ten. Specimen: peripheral blood. The receptor's source is a man in his fifties or sixties with active COVID-19.

CDR3 DNA: TGTGCCAGCAGCGTAGACAGGGGAAGGAGTGGCTACACCTTC. Translation: CASSVDRGRSGYTF. The chain is built from TRBV9 and TRBJ1-2, with TRBD1 identical over 7 bases. The CDR3 consists of 14 residues. Germline CDR1 SGDLS, CDR2 YYNGEE. Trimming at V came to 0 bases and at J to 7 bases, leaving 6 bases not matched to a gene.